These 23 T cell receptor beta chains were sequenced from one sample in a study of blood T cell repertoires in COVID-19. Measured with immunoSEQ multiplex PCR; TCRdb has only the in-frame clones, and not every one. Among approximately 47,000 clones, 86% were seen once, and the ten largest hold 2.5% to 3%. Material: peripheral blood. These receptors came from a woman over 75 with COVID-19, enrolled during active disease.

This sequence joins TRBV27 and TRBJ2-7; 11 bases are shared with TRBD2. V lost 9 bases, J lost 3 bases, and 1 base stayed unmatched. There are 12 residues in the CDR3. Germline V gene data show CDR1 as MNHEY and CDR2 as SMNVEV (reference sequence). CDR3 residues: CARTSGNYEQYF. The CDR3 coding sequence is TGTGCCAGGACTAGCGGGAACTACGAGCAGTACTTC.

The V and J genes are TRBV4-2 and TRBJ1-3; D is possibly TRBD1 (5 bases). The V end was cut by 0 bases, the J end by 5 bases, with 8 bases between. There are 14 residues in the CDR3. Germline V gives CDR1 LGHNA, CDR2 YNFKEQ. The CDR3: CASSQDGARNTIYF. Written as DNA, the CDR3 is TGTGCCAGCAGCCAAGATGGGGCCCGAAACACCATATATTTT.

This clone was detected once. CDR3 in DNA: TGTGCCAGTAGTTCCCCAGGGGACCTGGTCTACGAGCAGTACTTC. Amino acid sequence: CASSSPGDLVYEQYF. The chain uses TRBV19 and TRBJ2-7; perhaps TRBD1 as D (6 bases). Per the germline V gene, CDR1 is LNHDA and CDR2 is SQIVND (reference sequence). The V gene lost 5 bases and the J gene lost 3 bases, with 17 bases spanning the gap. This CDR3 has 15 amino acids.

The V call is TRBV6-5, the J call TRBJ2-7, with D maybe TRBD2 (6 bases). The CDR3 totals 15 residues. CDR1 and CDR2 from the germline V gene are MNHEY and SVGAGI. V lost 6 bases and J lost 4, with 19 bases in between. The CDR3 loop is CASRTPGTGSYEQYF. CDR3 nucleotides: TGTGCCAGCAGAACCCCCGGGACTGGTTCGTACGAGCAGTACTTC.

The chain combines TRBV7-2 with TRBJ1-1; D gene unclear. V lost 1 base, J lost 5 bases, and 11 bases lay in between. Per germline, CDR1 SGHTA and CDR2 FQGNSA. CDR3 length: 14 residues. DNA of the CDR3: TGTGCCAGCAGCTTAGAAGGAGGGAGGACTGAAGCTTTCTTT. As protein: CASSLEGGRTEAFF.

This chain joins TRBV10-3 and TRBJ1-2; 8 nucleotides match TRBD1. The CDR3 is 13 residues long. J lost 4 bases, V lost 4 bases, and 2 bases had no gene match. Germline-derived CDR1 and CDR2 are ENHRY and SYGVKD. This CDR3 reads CAISGQGSYGYTF. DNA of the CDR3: TGTGCCATCAGTGGACAGGGGAGCTATGGCTACACCTTC.

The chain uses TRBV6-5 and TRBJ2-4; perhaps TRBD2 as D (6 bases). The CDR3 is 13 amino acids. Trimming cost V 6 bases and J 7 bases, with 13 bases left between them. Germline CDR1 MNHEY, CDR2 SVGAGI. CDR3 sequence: CASRGRGDNIQYF. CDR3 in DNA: TGTGCCAGCAGGGGGCGGGGCGACAACATTCAGTACTTC.

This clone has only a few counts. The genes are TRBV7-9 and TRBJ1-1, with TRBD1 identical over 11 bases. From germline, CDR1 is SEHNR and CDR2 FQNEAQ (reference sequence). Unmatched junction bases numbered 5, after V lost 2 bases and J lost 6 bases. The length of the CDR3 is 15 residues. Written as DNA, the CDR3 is TGTGCCAGCAGCTTATTGGGACAGGGGGAGTCTGAAGCTTTCTTT. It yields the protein CASSLLGQGESEAFF.

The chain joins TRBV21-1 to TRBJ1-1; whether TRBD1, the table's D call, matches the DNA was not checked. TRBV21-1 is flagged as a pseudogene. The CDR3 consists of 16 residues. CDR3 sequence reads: CASTGQGPRMNTEAFF. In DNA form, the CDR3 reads TGTGCCAGCACGGGACAGGGGCCACGGATGAACACTGAAGCTTTCTTT.

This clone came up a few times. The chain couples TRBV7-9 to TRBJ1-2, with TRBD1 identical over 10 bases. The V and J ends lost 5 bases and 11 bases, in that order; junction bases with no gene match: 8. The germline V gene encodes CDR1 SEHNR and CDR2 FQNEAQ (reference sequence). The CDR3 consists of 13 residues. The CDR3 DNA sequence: TGTGCCAGCAGCCCCCCGGGACAGGGGCTTTACACCTTC. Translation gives CASSPPGQGLYTF.

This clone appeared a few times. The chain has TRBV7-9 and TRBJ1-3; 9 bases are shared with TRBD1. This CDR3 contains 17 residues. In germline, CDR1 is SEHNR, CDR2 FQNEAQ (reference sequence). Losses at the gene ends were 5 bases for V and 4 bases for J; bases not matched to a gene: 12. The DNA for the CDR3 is TGTGCCAGCAGCCCCTGGATACAGGGGGCGAAGGGAAACACCATATATTTT. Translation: CASSPWIQGAKGNTIYF.

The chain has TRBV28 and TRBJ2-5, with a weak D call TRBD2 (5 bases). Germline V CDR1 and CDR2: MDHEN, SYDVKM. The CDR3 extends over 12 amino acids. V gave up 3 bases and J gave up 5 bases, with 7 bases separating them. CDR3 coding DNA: TGTGCCAGCAGTTTTACTAGGGAGACCCAGTACTTC. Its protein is CASSFTRETQYF.

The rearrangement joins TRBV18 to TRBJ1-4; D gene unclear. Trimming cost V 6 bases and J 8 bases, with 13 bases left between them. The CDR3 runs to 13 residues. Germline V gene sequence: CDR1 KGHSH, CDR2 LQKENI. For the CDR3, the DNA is TGTGCCAGCTCCCCGTTTGCGGGAGAAAAACTGTTTTTT. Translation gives CASSPFAGEKLFF. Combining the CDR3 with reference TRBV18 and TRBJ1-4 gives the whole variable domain NAGVMQNPRHLVRRRGQEARLRCSPMKGHSHVYWYRQLPEEGLKFMVYLQKENIIDESGMPKERFSAEFPKEGPSILRIQQVVRGDSAAYFCASSPFAGEKLFFGSGTQLSVL.

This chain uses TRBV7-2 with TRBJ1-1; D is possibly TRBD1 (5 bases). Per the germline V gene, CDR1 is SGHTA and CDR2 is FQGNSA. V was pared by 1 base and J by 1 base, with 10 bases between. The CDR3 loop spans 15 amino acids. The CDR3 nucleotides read TGTGCCAGCAGCTTAGATCCCAGGGCGAACACTGAAGCTTTCTTT. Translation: CASSLDPRANTEAFF.

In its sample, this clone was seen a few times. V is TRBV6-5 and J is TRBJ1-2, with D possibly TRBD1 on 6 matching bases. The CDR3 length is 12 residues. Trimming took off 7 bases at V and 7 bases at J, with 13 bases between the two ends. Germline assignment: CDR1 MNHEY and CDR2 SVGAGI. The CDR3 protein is CASTAGGLGYTF. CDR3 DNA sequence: TGTGCCAGCACCGCCGGGGGGCTTGGCTACACCTTC.

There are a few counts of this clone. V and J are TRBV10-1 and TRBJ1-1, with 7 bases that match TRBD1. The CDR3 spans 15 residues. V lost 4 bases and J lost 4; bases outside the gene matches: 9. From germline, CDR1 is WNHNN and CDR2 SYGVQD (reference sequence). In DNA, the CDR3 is TGCGCCAGCAGTGGGGTACGGGACAGCACCACTGAAGCTTTCTTT. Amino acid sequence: CASSGVRDSTTEAFF.

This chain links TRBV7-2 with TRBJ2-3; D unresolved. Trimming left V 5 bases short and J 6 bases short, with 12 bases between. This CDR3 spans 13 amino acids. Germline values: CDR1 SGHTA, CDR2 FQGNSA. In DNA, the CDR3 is TGTGCCAGCAGCCCCCACGCTCAGGATACGCAGTATTTT. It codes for CASSPHAQDTQYF.

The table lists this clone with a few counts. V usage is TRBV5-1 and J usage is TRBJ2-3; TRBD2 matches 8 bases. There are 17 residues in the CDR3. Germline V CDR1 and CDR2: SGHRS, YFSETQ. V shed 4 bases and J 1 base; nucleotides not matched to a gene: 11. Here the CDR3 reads CASSGGGLAGGTDTQYF. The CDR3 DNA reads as TGCGCCAGCAGCGGGGGCGGACTAGCCGGGGGCACAGATACGCAGTATTTT. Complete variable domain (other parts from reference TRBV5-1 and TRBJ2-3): KAGVTQTPRYLIKTRGQQVTLSCSPISGHRSVSWYQQTPGQGLQFLFEYFSETQRNKGNFPGRFSGRQFSNSRSEMNVSTLELGDSALYLCASSGGGLAGGTDTQYFGPGTRLTVL.

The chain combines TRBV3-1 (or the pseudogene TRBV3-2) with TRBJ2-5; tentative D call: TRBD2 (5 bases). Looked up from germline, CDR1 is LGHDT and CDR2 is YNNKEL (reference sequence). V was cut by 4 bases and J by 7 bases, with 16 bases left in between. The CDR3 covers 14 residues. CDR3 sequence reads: CASSPPGIRGTQYF. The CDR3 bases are TGTGCCAGCAGCCCCCCGGGGATCCGGGGGACCCAGTACTTC.

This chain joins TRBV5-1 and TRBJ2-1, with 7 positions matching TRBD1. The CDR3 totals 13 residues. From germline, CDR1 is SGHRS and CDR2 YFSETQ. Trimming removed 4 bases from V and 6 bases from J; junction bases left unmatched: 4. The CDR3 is CASSRQGPNEQFF. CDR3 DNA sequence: TGCGCCAGCAGCCGACAGGGCCCCAATGAGCAGTTCTTC.

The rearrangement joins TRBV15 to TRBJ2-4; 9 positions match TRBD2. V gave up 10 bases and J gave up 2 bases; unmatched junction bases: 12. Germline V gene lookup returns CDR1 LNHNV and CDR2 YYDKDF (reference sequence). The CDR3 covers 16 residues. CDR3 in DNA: TGTGCCAGCCAAAGAGGCGGGGGGGCCTCCAAAAACATTCAGTACTTC. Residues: CASQRGGGASKNIQYF.

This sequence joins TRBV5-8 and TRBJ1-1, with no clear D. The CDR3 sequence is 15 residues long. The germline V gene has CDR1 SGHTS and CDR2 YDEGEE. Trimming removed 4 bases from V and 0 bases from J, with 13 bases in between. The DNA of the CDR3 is TGTGCCAGCAGCCCGGTGGGCGGGGTGAACACTGAAGCTTTCTTT. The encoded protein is CASSPVGGVNTEAFF. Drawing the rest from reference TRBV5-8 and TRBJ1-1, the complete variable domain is EAGVTQSPTHLIKTRGQQATLRCSPISGHTSVYWYQQALGLGLQFLLWYDEGEERNRGNFPPRFSGRQFPNYSSELNVNALELEDSALYLCASSPVGGVNTEAFFGQGTRLTVV.

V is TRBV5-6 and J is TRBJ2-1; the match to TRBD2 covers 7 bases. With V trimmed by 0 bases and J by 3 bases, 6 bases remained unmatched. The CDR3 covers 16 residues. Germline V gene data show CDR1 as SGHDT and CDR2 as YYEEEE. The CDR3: CASSLGPSGLYNEQFF. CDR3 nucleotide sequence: TGTGCCAGCAGCTTGGGTCCTAGCGGCCTCTACAATGAGCAGTTCTTC.